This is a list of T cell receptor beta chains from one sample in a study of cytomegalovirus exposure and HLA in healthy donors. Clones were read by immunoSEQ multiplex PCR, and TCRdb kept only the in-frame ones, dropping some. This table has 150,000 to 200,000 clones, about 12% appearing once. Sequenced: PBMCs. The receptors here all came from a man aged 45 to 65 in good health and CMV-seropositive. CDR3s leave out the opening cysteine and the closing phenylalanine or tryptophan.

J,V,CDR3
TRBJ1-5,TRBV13,ASSLGQGSNQPQH
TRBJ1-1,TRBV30,AIQGAQAF
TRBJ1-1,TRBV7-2,ASSPQGAGPEAL
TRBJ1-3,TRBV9,ASSVGGTKPTIY
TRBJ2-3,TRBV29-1,SVLDSGQY
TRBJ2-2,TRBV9,ASSGTANTGELF
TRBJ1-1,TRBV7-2,ASSLAQRGFTEAF
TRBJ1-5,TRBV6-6,ASSYGGRDQPQH
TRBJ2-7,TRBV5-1,ASSLDRGADEQY
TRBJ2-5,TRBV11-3,ASSFGGRETQY
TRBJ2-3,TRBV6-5,ASRSPGQGTDTQY
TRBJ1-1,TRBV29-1,SVRLPGQGFNTEAF
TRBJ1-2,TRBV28,ASSLVSYGYT
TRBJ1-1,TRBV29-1,SATRGGMDTEAF
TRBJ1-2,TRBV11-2,ASSLGVANYGYT
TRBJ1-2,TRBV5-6,ASSLRNERRDYGYT
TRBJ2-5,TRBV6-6,ASRPGTGWGETQY
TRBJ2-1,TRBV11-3,ASSAGGPSYNEQF
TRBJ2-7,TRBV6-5,ASSYSRSGGAGEQY
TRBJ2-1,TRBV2,ASTTRGGLGYPNEQF